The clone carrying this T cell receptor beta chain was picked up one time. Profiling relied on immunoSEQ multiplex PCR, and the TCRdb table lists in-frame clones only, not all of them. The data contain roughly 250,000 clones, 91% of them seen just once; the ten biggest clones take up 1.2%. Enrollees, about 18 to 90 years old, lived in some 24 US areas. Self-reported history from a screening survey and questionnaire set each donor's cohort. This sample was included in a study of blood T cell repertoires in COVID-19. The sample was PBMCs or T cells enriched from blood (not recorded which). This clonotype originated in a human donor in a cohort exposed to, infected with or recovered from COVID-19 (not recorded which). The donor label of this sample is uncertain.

The DNA of the CDR3 is TGCAGCGTTGCAGCAGGGGGACCCCAGGGCTATGGCTACACCTTC. Translation: CSVAAGGPQGYGYTF. This rearrangement joins TRBV29-1 to TRBJ1-2, with 7 bases fitting TRBD1. This CDR3 contains 15 residues. CDR1 is SQVTM and CDR2 is ANQGSEA in the germline V gene. Trimming at V came to 4 bases and at J to 4 bases, leaving 12 bases not matched to a gene.